This TCR beta chain appears in the sequencing data of a study of cytomegalovirus exposure and HLA in healthy donors. General study findings and limits: In a later analysis, HLA-associated TCR beta chains were more clonally expanded than equally common others. The availability of immune exposure information extended only to CMV serostatus. Later analysis identified about 18,000 TCR beta sequences associated with HLA alleles, using a false discovery rate threshold of 0.05. The authors considered a cluster of highly shared sequence variants likely to be a sequencing artifact.

PCR used 60 Vbeta primers and 13 Jbeta primers. Sequencing used immunoSEQ multiplex PCR; TCRdb keeps in-frame clones, though not all of them. The table lists approximately 99,000 clones, roughly three quarters of them singletons. As for this clone: What it binds is not known.

From germline, CDR1 is SGHTA and CDR2 FQGNSA. J lost 4 bases, V lost 5 bases, and 10 bases had no gene match. The CDR3 is made up of 16 amino acids. This receptor was obtained from a male donor in good health and CMV-seropositive. The specimen was PBMCs. The V and J genes are TRBV7-2 and TRBJ1-2; 10 nucleotides agree with TRBD1. The CDR3 loop reads CASSPRVGTGVYGYTF. DNA of the CDR3: TGTGCCAGCAGCCCCCGGGTCGGGACAGGGGTCTATGGCTACACCTTC.